This T cell receptor (beta chain) stems from a study of CXCR3 chemokines and chemotherapy response in bladder cancer. TCRdb re-analysed the PCR reads in MiXCR, keeping a single row per CDR3 protein. The sample records thousands of distinct CDR3 sequences, approximately 17% being singletons. V lost 4 bases, J lost 2 bases, and 14 bases lay in between. The germline gives CDR1 MDHEN, CDR2 SYDVKM. The CDR3 sequence is 15 residues long. This clonotype was recorded at least ten times. The genes are TRBV28 and TRBJ2-5; weak D call: TRBD2 (7 bases). The specimen was obtained from a patient whose treatment included neoadjuvant chemotherapy. The sequence came from a human donor with bladder cancer that responded to neoadjuvant chemotherapy. As DNA, the CDR3 is TGTGCCAGCAGTTCGGGGGCTAGCGGACAAGAGACCCAGTACTTC. This sequence encodes CASSSGASGQETQYF.